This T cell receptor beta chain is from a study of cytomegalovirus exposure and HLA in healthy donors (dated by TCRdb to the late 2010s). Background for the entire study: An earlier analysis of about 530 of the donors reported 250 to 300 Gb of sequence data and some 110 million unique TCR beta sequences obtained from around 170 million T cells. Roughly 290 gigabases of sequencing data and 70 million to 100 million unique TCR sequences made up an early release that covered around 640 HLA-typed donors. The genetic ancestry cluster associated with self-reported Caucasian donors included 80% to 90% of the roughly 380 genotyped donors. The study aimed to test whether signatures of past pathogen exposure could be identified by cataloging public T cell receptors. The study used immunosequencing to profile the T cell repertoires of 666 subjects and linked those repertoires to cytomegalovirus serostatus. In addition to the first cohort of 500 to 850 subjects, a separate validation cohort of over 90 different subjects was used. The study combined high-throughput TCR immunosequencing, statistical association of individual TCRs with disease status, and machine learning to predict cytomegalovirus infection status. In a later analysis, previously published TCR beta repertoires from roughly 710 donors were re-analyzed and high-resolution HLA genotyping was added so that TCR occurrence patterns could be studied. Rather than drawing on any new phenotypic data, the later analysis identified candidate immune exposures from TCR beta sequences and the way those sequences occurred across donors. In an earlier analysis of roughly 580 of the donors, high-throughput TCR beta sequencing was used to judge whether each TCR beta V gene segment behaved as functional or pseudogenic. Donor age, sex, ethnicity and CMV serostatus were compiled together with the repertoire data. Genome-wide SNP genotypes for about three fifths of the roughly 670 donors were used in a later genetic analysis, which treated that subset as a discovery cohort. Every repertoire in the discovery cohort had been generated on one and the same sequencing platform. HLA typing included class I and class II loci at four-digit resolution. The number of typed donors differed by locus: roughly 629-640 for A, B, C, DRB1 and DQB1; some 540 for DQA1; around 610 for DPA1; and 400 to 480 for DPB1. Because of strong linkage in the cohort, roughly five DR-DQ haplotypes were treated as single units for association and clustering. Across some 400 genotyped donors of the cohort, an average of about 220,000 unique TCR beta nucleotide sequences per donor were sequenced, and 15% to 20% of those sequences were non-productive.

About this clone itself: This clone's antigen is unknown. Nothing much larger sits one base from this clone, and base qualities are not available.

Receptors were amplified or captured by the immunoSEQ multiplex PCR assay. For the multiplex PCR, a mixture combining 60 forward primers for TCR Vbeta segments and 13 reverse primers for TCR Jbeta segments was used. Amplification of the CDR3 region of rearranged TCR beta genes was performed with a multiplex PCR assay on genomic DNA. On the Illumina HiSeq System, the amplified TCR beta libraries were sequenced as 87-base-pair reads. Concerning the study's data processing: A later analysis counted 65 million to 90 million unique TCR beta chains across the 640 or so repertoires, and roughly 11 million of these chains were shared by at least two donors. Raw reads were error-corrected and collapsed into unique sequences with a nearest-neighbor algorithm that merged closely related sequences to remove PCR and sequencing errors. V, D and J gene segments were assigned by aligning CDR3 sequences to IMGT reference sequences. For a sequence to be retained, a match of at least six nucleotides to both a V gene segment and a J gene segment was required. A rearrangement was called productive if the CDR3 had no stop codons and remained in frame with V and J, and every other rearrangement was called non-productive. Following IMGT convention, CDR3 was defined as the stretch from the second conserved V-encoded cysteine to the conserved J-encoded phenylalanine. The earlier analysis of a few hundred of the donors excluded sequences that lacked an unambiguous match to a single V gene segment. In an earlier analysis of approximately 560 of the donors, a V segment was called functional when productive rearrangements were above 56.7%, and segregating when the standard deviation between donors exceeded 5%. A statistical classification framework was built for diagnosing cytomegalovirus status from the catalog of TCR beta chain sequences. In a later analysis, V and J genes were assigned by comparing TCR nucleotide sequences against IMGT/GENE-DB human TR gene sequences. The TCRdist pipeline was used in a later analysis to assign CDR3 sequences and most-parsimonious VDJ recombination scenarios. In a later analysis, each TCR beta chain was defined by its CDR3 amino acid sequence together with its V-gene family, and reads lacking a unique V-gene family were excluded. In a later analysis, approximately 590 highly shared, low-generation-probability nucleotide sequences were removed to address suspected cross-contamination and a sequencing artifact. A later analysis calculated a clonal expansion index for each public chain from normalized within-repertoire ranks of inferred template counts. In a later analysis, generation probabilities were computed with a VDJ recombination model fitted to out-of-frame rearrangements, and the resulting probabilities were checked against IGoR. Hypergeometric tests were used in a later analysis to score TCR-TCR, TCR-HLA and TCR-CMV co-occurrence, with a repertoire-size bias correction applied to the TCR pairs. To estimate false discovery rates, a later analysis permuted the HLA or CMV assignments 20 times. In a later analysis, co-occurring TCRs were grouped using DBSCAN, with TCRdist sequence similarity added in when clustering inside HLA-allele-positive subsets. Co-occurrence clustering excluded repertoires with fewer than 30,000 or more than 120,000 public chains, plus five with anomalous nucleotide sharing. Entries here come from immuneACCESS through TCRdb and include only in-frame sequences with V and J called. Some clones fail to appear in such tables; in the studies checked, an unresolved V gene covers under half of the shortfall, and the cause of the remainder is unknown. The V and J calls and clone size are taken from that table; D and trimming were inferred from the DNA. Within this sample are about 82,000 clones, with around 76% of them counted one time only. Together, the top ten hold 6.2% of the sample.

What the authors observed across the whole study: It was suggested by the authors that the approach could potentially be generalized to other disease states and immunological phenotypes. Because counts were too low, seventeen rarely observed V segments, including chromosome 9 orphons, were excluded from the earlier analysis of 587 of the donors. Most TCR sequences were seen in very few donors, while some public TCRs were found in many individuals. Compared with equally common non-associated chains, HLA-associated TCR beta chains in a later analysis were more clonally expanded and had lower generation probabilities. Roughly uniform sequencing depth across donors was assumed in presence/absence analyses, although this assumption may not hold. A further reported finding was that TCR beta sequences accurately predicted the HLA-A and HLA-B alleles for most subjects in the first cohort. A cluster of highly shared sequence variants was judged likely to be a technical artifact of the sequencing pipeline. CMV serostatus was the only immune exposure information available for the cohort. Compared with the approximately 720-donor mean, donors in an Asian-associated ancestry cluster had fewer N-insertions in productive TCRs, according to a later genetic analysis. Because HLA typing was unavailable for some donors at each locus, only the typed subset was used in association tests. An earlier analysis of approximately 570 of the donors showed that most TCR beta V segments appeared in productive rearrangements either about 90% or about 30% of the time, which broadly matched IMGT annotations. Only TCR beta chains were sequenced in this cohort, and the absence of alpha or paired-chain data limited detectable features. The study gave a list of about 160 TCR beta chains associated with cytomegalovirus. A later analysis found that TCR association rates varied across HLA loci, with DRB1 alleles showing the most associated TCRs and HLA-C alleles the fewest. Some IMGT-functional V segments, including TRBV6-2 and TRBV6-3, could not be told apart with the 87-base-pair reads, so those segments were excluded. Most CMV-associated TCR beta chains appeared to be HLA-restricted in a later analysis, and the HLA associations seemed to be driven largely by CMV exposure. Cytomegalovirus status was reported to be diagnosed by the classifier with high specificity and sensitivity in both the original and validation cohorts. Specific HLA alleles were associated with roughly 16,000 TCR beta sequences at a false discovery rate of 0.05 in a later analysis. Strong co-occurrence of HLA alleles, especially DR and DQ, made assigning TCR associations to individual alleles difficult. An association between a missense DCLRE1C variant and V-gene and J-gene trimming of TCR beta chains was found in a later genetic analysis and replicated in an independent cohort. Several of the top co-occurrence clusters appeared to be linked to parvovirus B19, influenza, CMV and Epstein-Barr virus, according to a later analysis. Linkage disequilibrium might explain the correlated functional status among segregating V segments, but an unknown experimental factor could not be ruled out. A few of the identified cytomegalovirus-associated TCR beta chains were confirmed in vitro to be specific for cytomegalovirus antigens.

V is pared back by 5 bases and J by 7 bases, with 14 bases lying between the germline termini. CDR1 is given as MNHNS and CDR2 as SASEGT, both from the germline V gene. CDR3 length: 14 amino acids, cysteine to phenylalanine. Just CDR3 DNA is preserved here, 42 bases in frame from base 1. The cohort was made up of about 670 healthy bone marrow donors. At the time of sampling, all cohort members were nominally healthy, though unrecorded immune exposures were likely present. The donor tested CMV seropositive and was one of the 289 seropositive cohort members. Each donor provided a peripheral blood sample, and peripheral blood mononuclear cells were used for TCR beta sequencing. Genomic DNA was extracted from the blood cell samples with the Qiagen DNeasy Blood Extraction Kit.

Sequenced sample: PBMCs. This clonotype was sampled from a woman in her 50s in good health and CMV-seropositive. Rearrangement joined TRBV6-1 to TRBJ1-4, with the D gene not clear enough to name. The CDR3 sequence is CASSTGGTTEKLFF. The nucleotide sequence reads TGTGCCAGCAGTACCGGAGGAACAACTGAAAAACTGTTTTTT.